The 3 T cell receptor beta chains below come from one sample, sequenced in a study of cytomegalovirus exposure and HLA in healthy donors. In the PCR, 60 Vbeta and 13 Jbeta primers were used. Sequencing used immunoSEQ multiplex PCR; TCRdb keeps in-frame clones, though not all of them. This sample's clone table lists about 58,000 clones. Source material: PBMCs. The source is a woman in her late teens or twenties in good health and CMV-seronegative.

The J gene is TRBJ2-7, the V gene TRBV29-1; TRBD1 agrees at 9 bases. The CDR3 sequence is 15 residues long. V was pared by 7 bases and J by 5 bases, with 15 bases of the junction left unmatched. Per germline, CDR1 SQVTM and CDR2 ANQGSEA. The DNA of the CDR3 is TGCAGCGCCAAACAGTCGGACAGGGGCCTCGACGAGCAGTACTTC. This gives the protein CSAKQSDRGLDEQYF.

The chain combines TRBV20-1 with TRBJ1-3; no clear D. Germline CDR1 DFQATT, CDR2 SNEGSKA (reference sequence). This CDR3 contains 10 residues. Trimming removed 6 bases from V and 4 bases from J, with 4 bases in between. The CDR3 coding sequence is TGCAGTGCCTTAGGAAACACCATATATTTT. Protein: CSALGNTIYF.

This sequence joins TRBV5-1 and TRBJ2-2, with D hard to call. This CDR3 contains 13 residues. Germline CDR1 reads SGHRS; CDR2 reads YFSETQ. V lost 0 bases and J 7 bases, leaving 7 bases between the germline ends. CDR3 sequence reads: CASSLELGGELFF. The CDR3, as DNA: TGCGCCAGCAGCTTGGAGCTAGGCGGGGAGCTGTTTTTT.